The source of this T cell receptor (beta chain) is a study of OX40 agonist ivuxolimab in advanced cancers. About the study as a whole: Ivuxolimab, which targeted the costimulatory receptor OX40 (CD134), was an agonistic, fully human IgG2 monoclonal antibody. Intravenous ivuxolimab was administered to patients every 2 weeks at six dose levels: 0.01, 0.1, 0.3, 1.5, 3 and 10 mg/kg. Of the roughly 52 dose-escalation patients, hepatocellular carcinoma was present in approximately 20, melanoma in some 15, renal cell carcinoma in 9 and head and neck cancer in 9. A male proportion of 82.7% and a mean age of approximately 60 years, ranging from about 20 to 85, were recorded for the dose-escalation cohort. Prior anti-PD-1, anti-PD-L1 or anti-CTLA-4 therapy was permitted, and about 40% of dose-escalation patients had received checkpoint inhibitors. Three dose-escalation patients achieved partial responses, one with hepatocellular carcinoma and two with cutaneous melanoma. Peripheral TCRbeta sequencing aimed to test whether ivuxolimab altered TCR sequence diversity and caused clonal T-cell expansion. The monotherapy dose-escalation portion (N ≈ 55 patients) of the phase I ivuxolimab trial is reported in the paper.

As concerns this clone: Its antigen remains undetermined. Base quality data are lacking; no much larger clone is found one base away.

Genomic DNA was extracted from sorted cells for sequencing of the TCRbeta CDR3 region. The immunoSEQ Assay was used to sequence the TCRbeta CDR3 regions. TCRdb's version of the immuneACCESS table is confined to in-frame rearrangements and falls short of the full clone set. An unresolved V gene accounts for under half of the shortfall where checked; the remainder is of unknown origin. The sample yields approximately 91,000 clones; roughly 85% were counted once. Clones ranked in the top ten supply 2% of the sample. Study-level results and caveats: At doses of 0.1 to 3.0 mg/kg, clonal expansion of both CD4+ and CD8+ T cells in blood was seen between baseline and week 6. Which antigens the clonally expanded peripheral T cells were specific for was not determined. Low levels of normalized T-cell clonal expansion were also seen in some nonresponding patients. After ivuxolimab, CD8+ T cells had more expanded clones than CD4+ T cells on average. Partial responders in the 0.1-3.0 mg/kg groups had among the lowest normalized peripheral clonal expansion, especially among CD8+ T cells.

The trial excluded patients who had a history of autoimmune disease or were on systemic immunosuppression. In every dose cohort, peripheral blood was drawn for TCR sequencing at baseline, cycle 4 day 1, and cycle 7 day 1. The samples were drawn from a first-in-human, open-label, multicenter phase I dose-escalation trial of ivuxolimab. Adults with locally advanced or metastatic head and neck squamous cell, hepatocellular, melanoma or renal cell carcinoma were enrolled in the trial. Before TCR sequencing, CD4+ T cells and CD8+ T cells were sorted from peripheral blood as separate populations. V loses 1 base of germline sequence and J loses 7 bases, and the interval between the two ends is 8 bases. According to the germline V gene, CDR1 reads MDHEN and CDR2 reads SYDVKM. The CDR3 runs 12 amino acids, cysteine and phenylalanine included. Just CDR3 DNA is preserved here, 36 bases in frame from base 1.

The chain was built from TRBV28 and TRBJ2-7; the D gene identity is not certain. This TCR was sampled from an adult with an advanced solid tumor such as melanoma, head and neck, liver or kidney cancer. The sample was CD4+ or CD8+ T cells sorted from blood, taken in a trial of the OX40 agonist ivuxolimab. The CDR3 protein: CASSLFGREQYF. The base sequence is TGTGCCAGCAGTTTATTTGGACGAGAGCAGTACTTC.